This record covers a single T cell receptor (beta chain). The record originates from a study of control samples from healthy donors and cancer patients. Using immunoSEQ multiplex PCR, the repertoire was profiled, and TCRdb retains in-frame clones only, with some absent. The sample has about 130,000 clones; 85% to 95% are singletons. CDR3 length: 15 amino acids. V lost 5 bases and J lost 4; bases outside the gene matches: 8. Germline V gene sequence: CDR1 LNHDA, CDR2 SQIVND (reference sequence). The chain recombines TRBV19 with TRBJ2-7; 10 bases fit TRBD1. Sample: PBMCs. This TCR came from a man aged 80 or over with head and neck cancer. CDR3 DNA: TGTGCCAGTAGTGAGGGGGACAGGGGATTTTACGAGCAGTACTTC. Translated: CASSEGDRGFYEQYF.